This T cell receptor (beta chain) was obtained from a study of blood T cells in healthy people across ages. For this clonotype: Its antigen is not identified.

V was cut by 7 bases and J by 1 base, with 10 bases left in between. The CDR3 length is 13 residues. Germline V gene lookup returns CDR1 SNHLY and CDR2 FYNNEI. With a J-beta primer mix and a sample-barcoded 5' primer, a second PCR ran about 6 to 11 cycles. TCRdb fed the 5' RACE reads into MiXCR, producing one record per CDR3 protein. The sample lists fewer than 800,000 distinct CDR3 sequences, approximately 29% occurring once. The study recruited healthy Caucasian donors from Russia who were aged about 6 to 95. They isolated at least 7 million PBMCs from each sample. Study-wide results and limits: Strong correlation existed between TCR beta diversity and naive T cell percentage. When set beside aged donors, long-lived donors presented more naive CD4+ cells and higher diversity.

The sequencing sample was made of blood. The V and J genes are TRBV2 and TRBJ1-2; D gene unclear. This TCR derives from a woman aged 80 or older in good health. The CDR3 DNA reads TGTGCCAGCATGAGGACGTTTAACTATGGCTACACCTTC. Translating it yields CASMRTFNYGYTF.